This T cell receptor (beta chain) was sequenced for a study of cytomegalovirus exposure and HLA in healthy donors. The V and J ends lost 8 bases and 4 bases, in that order; junction bases with no gene match: 10. There are 14 residues in the CDR3. CDR1 is SQVTM and CDR2 is ANQGSEA in the germline V gene. The PCR had 60 Vbeta and 13 Jbeta primers. The repertoire was sequenced with immunoSEQ multiplex PCR; TCRdb's copy has only in-frame clones and lacks some. The table shows around 170,000 clones, with approximately 84% occurring only once. The source material was PBMCs. This clonotype was obtained from a woman in her forties or fifties in good health and CMV-seropositive. This chain links TRBV29-1 with TRBJ2-5, with 10 bases fitting TRBD1. The CDR3, as DNA: TGCAGCCTTAACACCGGGACAGGGGTAGAGACCCAGTACTTC. Its translation is CSLNTGTGVETQYF.